This is a list of T cell receptor beta chains from one sample in a study of blood T cell repertoires in COVID-19. The table came from immunoSEQ multiplex PCR; TCRdb's copy has only in-frame clones and leaves some out. The table includes 140,000 or so clones, 70% to 85% detected once. The sequenced sample was peripheral blood. The receptors derive from a man aged 60 to 75 with active or convalescent COVID-19. Both conserved end residues are part of each CDR3. A D gene is named only where the DNA matches it firmly. Size tells how often a clone was seen (once, few, many) or the class of an expanded clone, and some rows leave it out.

d_gene,v_gene,abundance,j_gene,CDR3nt,CDR3aa
TRBD2,TRBV27,.,TRBJ2-3,TGTGCCAGCAGTACGGGGACTAGCGGGATGGCGCAGTATTTT,CASSTGTSGMAQYF
TRBD1,TRBV19,.,TRBJ1-6,TGTGCCAGTAGTATGGGGGGGACAGGGGCTTCACCCCTCCACTTT,CASSMGGTGASPLHF
TRBD1,TRBV28,.,TRBJ1-4,TGTGCCAGTGACAGGGGATTCGGCACTAATGAAAAACTGTTTTTT,CASDRGFGTNEKLFF
.,TRBV19,.,TRBJ2-4,TGTGCCAGTACCGGGACACAACTAGCCAAAAACATTCAGTACTTC,CASTGTQLAKNIQYF
TRBD1,TRBV4-1,.,TRBJ1-6,TGCGCCAGCAGCCAAGAGGTGACAGGGGATTCACCCCTCCACTTT,CASSQEVTGDSPLHF
TRBD1,TRBV30,.,TRBJ1-6,TGTGCCTGGAGTGGACAGGGAGGATCACCCCTCCACTTT,CAWSGQGGSPLHF
.,TRBV7-8,few,TRBJ2-5,TGTGCCAGCAGCTTAGGGGTCAAGGGGGGGGAAGAGACCCAGTACTTC,CASSLGVKGGEETQYF
.,TRBV6-2/TRBV6-3,.,TRBJ1-6,TGTGCCAGCAGTTACTCTCGGTCGGCGGGGGAGAATTCACCCCTCCACTTT,CASSYSRSAGENSPLHF
TRBD1,TRBV9,.,TRBJ2-5,TGTGCCAGCAGCGTCCAACCGACAGGGTCAGAGACCCAGTACTTC,CASSVQPTGSETQYF
.,TRBV10-3,.,TRBJ1-3,TGTGCCATCAGTGAGTCGACAGGAATAGGGAACACCATATATTTT,CAISESTGIGNTIYF
.,TRBV19,.,TRBJ1-5,TGTGCCAGTAGTATGGCGGGTTATAGCAATCAGCCCCAGCATTTT,CASSMAGYSNQPQHF
.,TRBV30,.,TRBJ2-5,TGTGCCTGGAGTACTAGTAGAGAGACCCAGTACTTC,CAWSTSRETQYF
.,TRBV7-9,.,TRBJ2-7,TGTGCCAGCAGCCAACGGGGGGCGGGTCTCGAGCAGTACTTC,CASSQRGAGLEQYF
.,TRBV12-3/TRBV12-4,.,TRBJ1-2,TGTGCCAGCAGCCAAGGACAGAAGGCTGGCTACACCTTC,CASSQGQKAGYTF
TRBD1,TRBV6-5,.,TRBJ1-2,TGTGCCAGCAGTTACTCGGGACAGGGGGCGCGAGGCTACACCTTC,CASSYSGQGARGYTF
.,TRBV27,.,TRBJ2-2,TGTGCCAGCAGTCTACTCCCGATCTACACCGGGGAGCTGTTTTTT,CASSLLPIYTGELFF
.,TRBV19,.,TRBJ2-1,TGTGCCAGTACCATGGACAGAGGGCTAGGGGCTGAGCAGTTCTTC,CASTMDRGLGAEQFF
.,TRBV13,.,TRBJ1-2,TGTGCCAGCAGCTTTCCCCATACCTTC,CASSFPHTF
TRBD2,TRBV11-3,.,TRBJ2-3,TGTGCCAGCAGTTTAGCGGGAGAGGTCGATACGCAGTATTTT,CASSLAGEVDTQYF
TRBD1,TRBV5-5,.,TRBJ2-3,TGTGCCAGCAGCCTCAGACAGGGGCTCACAGATACGCAGTATTTT,CASSLRQGLTDTQYF
TRBD1,TRBV6-5,.,TRBJ1-2,TGTGCCAGCAGGCCCGGACAGGGTGGCTATGGCTACACCTTC,CASRPGQGGYGYTF
.,TRBV19,.,TRBJ2-1,TGTGCCAGTAGTCCCTCCCCTGGGCATGAGCAGTTCTTC,CASSPSPGHEQFF
.,TRBV18,.,TRBJ2-1,TGTGCCAGCTCACCAGGGGGCGGTGAGCAGTTCTTC,CASSPGGGEQFF
.,TRBV5-1,.,TRBJ1-3,TGCGCCAGCAGCTTGGGTCCGGGGGGAAACACCATATATTTT,CASSLGPGGNTIYF
.,TRBV7-6,.,TRBJ2-6,TGTGCCAGCAGCTTAGATAAAAGCTGGACAGCTGGGGCCAACGTCCTGACTTTC,CASSLDKSWTAGANVLTF
TRBD1,TRBV28,.,TRBJ1-2,TGTGCCAGCAGTTTAGACGGGGGACAGGGCGGTGGCTACACCTTC,CASSLDGGQGGGYTF
.,TRBV2,.,TRBJ2-3,TGTGCCAGCAGTGAGTCGGACTACCCTAGCACAGATACGCAGTATTTT,CASSESDYPSTDTQYF
TRBD1,TRBV7-2,once,TRBJ1-5,TGTGCCAGCAGCTTAACGGGACAGGGGTACAATCAGCCCCAGCATTTT,CASSLTGQGYNQPQHF
TRBD1,TRBV27,once,TRBJ1-6,TGTGCCAGCAGTCACGGACAGGGCGCCTATAATTCACCCCTCCACTTT,CASSHGQGAYNSPLHF
TRBD1,TRBV24-1,.,TRBJ2-5,TGTGCCACCAGTGAACCGGGACAGGGAGGGGAGACCCAGTACTTC,CATSEPGQGGETQYF
TRBD1,TRBV10-2,.,TRBJ1-2,TGCGCCAGCGGGCAAATGGGACAGGGGGTTGATGGCTACACCTTC,CASGQMGQGVDGYTF
.,TRBV23-1,.,TRBJ1-5,TGCGCCAGCAGTCAATCGAATGCTCTCGGTCAGCCCCAGCATTTT,CASSQSNALGQPQHF
.,TRBV19,.,TRBJ2-2,TGTGCCAGTAGTGAGCAGGCGGGCACCGGGGAGCTGTTTTTT,CASSEQAGTGELFF
.,TRBV4-1,.,TRBJ2-3,TGCGCCAGCAGCCAAGTCAACACAGATACGCAGTATTTT,CASSQVNTDTQYF
.,TRBV19,.,TRBJ1-5,TGTGCCAGTAGTATTCGGTATAGCAATCAGCCCCAGCATTTT,CASSIRYSNQPQHF
TRBD1,TRBV27,.,TRBJ1-1,TGTGCCAGCAGTTTAACGACAGGGGGCTACGCTGAAGCTTTCTTT,CASSLTTGGYAEAFF
TRBD1,TRBV6-5,.,TRBJ2-3,TGTGCCAGCAGTCCAGGACAGGGGGTTTCGGATACGCAGTATTTT,CASSPGQGVSDTQYF
.,TRBV6-5,.,TRBJ1-5,TGTGCCAGCAGTCCGATGACAGATGATCAGCCCCAGCATTTT,CASSPMTDDQPQHF
TRBD1,TRBV7-2,.,TRBJ1-1,TGTGCCAGCAGCACGACCACAGGGGACACTGAAGCTTTCTTT,CASSTTTGDTEAFF
TRBD1,TRBV12-3/TRBV12-4,.,TRBJ1-2,TGTGCCAGCAGCCAGGACAGGGGATATGGCTACACCTTC,CASSQDRGYGYTF
.,TRBV14,.,TRBJ1-6,TGTGCCAGCAGCCAAGAGTCGACAGTTTCACCCCTCCACTTT,CASSQESTVSPLHF
TRBD1,TRBV6-2/TRBV6-3,.,TRBJ1-1,TGTGCCAGCAGTCCCGACAGGGGGCACGCTGAAGCTTTCTTT,CASSPDRGHAEAFF
TRBD1,TRBV30,.,TRBJ1-4,TGTGCCTGGAGTGGAGCCGCGCAGGGGGGATCCTCAACTAATGAAAAACTGTTTTTT,CAWSGAAQGGSSTNEKLFF
TRBD1,TRBV2,.,TRBJ1-1,TGTGCCAGCAGTTCGACAGGGTTGAACACTGAAGCTTTCTTT,CASSSTGLNTEAFF
TRBD2,TRBV19,.,TRBJ2-1,TGTGCCAGTAGTATGGTCACTAGCGGGAATGAGCAGTTCTTC,CASSMVTSGNEQFF
.,TRBV7-9,.,TRBJ2-3,TGTGCCAGCAACGTACTAATGGGGCAGTCGACTAGCACAGATACGCAGTATTTT,CASNVLMGQSTSTDTQYF
TRBD1,TRBV5-1,once,TRBJ2-3,TGCGCCAGCAGCCAGGGACAGAGCACAGATACGCAGTATTTT,CASSQGQSTDTQYF
.,TRBV27,once,TRBJ2-7,TGTGCCAGCAGTTTATCCCAATCCCACTACGAGCAGTACTTC,CASSLSQSHYEQYF
.,TRBV27,.,TRBJ2-1,TGTGCCAGCAGTTTCCCAGCGGTGGGCTCCTACAATGAGCAGTTCTTC,CASSFPAVGSYNEQFF
.,TRBV27,.,TRBJ2-1,TGTGCCAGCAGTTTCGGCATTAGCATCTATGAGCAGTTCTTC,CASSFGISIYEQFF
.,TRBV19,.,TRBJ1-5,TGTGCCAGTAGTCCGGGTGGAGGCAATCAGCCCCAGCATTTT,CASSPGGGNQPQHF
TRBD1,TRBV7-8,.,TRBJ1-5,TGTGCCAGCAGCCCGACAGGGGGCCTCTTTCAGCCCCAGCATTTT,CASSPTGGLFQPQHF
.,TRBV29-1,.,TRBJ1-1,TGCAGCGTTGCCTGGGGAACAGGAACTGAAGCTTTCTTT,CSVAWGTGTEAFF
TRBD1,TRBV5-1,.,TRBJ2-1,TGCGCCAGCAGAGACAGGGGGCTCAATGAGCAGTTCTTC,CASRDRGLNEQFF
TRBD1,TRBV24-1,.,TRBJ2-3,TGTGCCACCGAGGGACAGAACACAGATACGCAGTATTTT,CATEGQNTDTQYF
TRBD1,TRBV19,.,TRBJ2-4,TGTGCCAGTAGTATTGAGGGACAGGGGCTAGTAGCCAAAAACATTCAGTACTTC,CASSIEGQGLVAKNIQYF
.,TRBV20-1,once,TRBJ1-1,TGCAGTGCTAGTTTGGGGAGGGACACTGAAGCTTTCTTT,CSASLGRDTEAFF